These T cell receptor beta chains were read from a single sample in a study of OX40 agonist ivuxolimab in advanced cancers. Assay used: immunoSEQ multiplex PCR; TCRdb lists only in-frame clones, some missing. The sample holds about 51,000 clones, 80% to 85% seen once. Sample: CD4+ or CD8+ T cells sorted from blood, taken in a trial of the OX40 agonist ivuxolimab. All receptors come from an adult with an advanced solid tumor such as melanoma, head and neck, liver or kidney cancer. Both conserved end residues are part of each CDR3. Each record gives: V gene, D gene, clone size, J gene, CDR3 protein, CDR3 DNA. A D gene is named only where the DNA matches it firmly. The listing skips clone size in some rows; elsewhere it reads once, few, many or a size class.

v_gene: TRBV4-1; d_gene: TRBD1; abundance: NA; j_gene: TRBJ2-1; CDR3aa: CASSQVWTGENYNEQFF; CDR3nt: TGCGCCAGCAGCCAAGTTTGGACAGGGGAGAACTACAATGAGCAGTTCTTC
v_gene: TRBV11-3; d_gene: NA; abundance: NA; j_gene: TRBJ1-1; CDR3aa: CASSLRGNTEAFF; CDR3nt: TGTGCCAGCAGCTTAAGGGGGAACACTGAAGCTTTCTTT
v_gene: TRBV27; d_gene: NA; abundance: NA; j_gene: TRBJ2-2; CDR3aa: CASSLAAGELFF; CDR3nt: TGTGCCAGCAGTTTAGCCGCCGGGGAGCTGTTTTTT
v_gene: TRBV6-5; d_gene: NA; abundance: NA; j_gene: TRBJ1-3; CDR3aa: CASSPGTSSGNTIYF; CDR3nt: TGTGCCAGCAGTCCCGGGACGAGCTCTGGAAACACCATATATTTT
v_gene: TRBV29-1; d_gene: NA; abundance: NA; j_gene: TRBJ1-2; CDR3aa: CSVAGDPGGYGYTF; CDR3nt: TGCAGCGTCGCTGGGGACCCGGGTGGCTATGGCTACACCTTC
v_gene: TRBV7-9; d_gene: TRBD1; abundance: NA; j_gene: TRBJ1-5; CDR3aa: CASSEGTASNQPQHF; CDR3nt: TGTGCCAGCAGCGAAGGGACAGCTAGCAATCAGCCCCAGCATTTT
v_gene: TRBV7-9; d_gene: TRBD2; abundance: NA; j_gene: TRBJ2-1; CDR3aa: CASSLSSGGGFSYNEQFF; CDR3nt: TGTGCCAGCAGTCTCTCGTCGGGCGGGGGGTTCTCCTACAATGAGCAGTTCTTC
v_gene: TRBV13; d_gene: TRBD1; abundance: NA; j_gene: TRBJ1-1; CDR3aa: CASSFTQGAYTEAFF; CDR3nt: TGTGCCAGCAGCTTTACCCAGGGGGCTTACACTGAAGCTTTCTTT
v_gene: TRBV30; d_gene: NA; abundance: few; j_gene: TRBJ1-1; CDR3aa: CAWIEDTEAFF; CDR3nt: TGTGCCTGGATAGAAGACACTGAAGCTTTCTTT
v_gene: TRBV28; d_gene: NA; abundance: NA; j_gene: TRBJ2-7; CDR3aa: CASSLRGREDEQYF; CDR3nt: TGTGCCAGCAGTTTAAGGGGCAGGGAGGACGAGCAGTACTTC